This is a list of T cell receptor beta chains from one sample in a study of cytomegalovirus exposure and HLA in healthy donors. Repertoires were generated with immunoSEQ multiplex PCR, while TCRdb's copy carries only in-frame clones and drops some. The sample shows roughly 120,000 clones, roughly 71% of them seen only once. The sample taken for sequencing was PBMCs. The source of these receptors is a woman between 35 and 50 years old in good health and CMV-seropositive. CDR3s include the opening cysteine and the closing phenylalanine or tryptophan. D genes are given only for firm matches. The listing skips clone size in some rows; elsewhere it reads once, few, many or a size class.

V gene	J gene	clone size	D gene	CDR3 protein	CDR3 DNA
TRBV30	TRBJ2-5	.	.	CAWSGHLTGQETQYF	TGTGCCTGGAGTGGACACTTGACAGGCCAAGAGACCCAGTACTTC
TRBV4-3	TRBJ2-5	.	.	CASSDYPPAGDNPETQYF	TGCGCCAGCAGCGACTACCCCCCCGCCGGAGACAATCCAGAGACCCAGTACTTC
TRBV28	TRBJ2-7	few	.	CASSPRAGFPPEQYF	TGTGCCAGCAGCCCCCGGGCGGGGTTCCCCCCCGAGCAGTACTTC
TRBV5-4	TRBJ2-5	.	TRBD2	CASSLAAGRNQETQYF	TGTGCCAGCAGCTTGGCAGCGGGGAGGAACCAAGAGACCCAGTACTTC
TRBV7-2	TRBJ2-7	once	.	CASRRGGAPNEQYF	TGTGCCAGCCGCCGAGGGGGAGCCCCCAACGAGCAGTACTTC
TRBV27	TRBJ1-2	.	TRBD1	CASSIGQGGYYGYTF	TGTGCCAGCAGTATAGGACAGGGGGGGTACTATGGCTACACCTTC
TRBV5-1	TRBJ1-2	once	TRBD1	CASSLEWDRGSTSYGYTF	TGCGCCAGCAGCTTGGAGTGGGACAGGGGATCCACGAGCTATGGCTACACCTTC
TRBV27	TRBJ2-2	.	TRBD2	CASSLLAGGGGELFF	TGTGCCAGCAGCCTACTAGCGGGAGGCGGCGGGGAGCTGTTTTTT
TRBV19	TRBJ2-7	.	.	CASTRGGSSYEQYF	TGTGCCAGTACCCGAGGTGGCAGTTCCTACGAGCAGTACTTC
TRBV6-5	TRBJ1-2	.	.	CASSPQAGLYGYTF	TGTGCCAGCAGTCCCCAGGCAGGGCTCTATGGCTACACCTTC
TRBV28	TRBJ2-3	.	.	CASTILGGDTQYF	TGTGCCAGCACCATACTCGGAGGGGATACGCAGTATTTT
TRBV14	TRBJ2-5	.	.	CASSQDRYQETQYF	TGTGCCAGCAGCCAAGACAGGTACCAAGAGACCCAGTACTTC
TRBV15	TRBJ2-5	few	.	CATSPSSLDYLQETQYF	TGTGCCACCAGCCCAAGTAGTTTAGACTACCTCCAAGAGACCCAGTACTTC
TRBV9	TRBJ2-6	.	.	CASSLTAPSGGRGANVLTF	TGTGCCAGCAGCCTAACCGCCCCTTCCGGGGGGCGGGGGGCCAACGTCCTGACTTTC
TRBV6-1	TRBJ2-2	.	.	CASSADGDTGELFF	TGTGCCAGCAGCGCTGATGGAGACACCGGGGAGCTGTTTTTT
TRBV9	TRBJ1-1	.	.	CASSEGDWEAEAFF	TGTGCCAGCAGCGAGGGTGACTGGGAGGCTGAAGCTTTCTTT
TRBV6-6	TRBJ1-1	few	.	CASRLSQGLSTEAFF	TGTGCCAGCAGACTGAGTCAGGGGCTATCCACTGAAGCTTTCTTT
TRBV4-3	TRBJ2-6	.	.	CASSPTGGANVLTF	TGCGCCAGCAGCCCGACAGGTGGGGCCAACGTCCTGACTTTC
TRBV11-2	TRBJ2-1	.	TRBD2	CASSYSGGIYEQFF	TGTGCCAGCAGCTATAGCGGGGGGATATATGAGCAGTTCTTC
TRBV6-6	TRBJ1-5	.	.	CASSIWEGVGNQPQHF	TGTGCCAGCTCGATCTGGGAGGGGGTCGGCAATCAGCCCCAGCATTTT
TRBV11-2	TRBJ1-1	.	.	CASSPNMNTEAFF	TGTGCCAGCAGCCCAAACATGAACACTGAAGCTTTCTTT
TRBV27	TRBJ1-1	few	TRBD1	CASSFRDRANTEAFF	TGTGCCAGCAGTTTTCGGGACAGGGCCAACACTGAAGCTTTCTTT
TRBV19	TRBJ1-2	few	TRBD1	CASSILRGLDGYTF	TGTGCCAGTAGTATCCTCAGGGGGCTCGATGGCTACACCTTC
TRBV4-1	TRBJ2-7	.	TRBD2	CASSLRTSDSYEQYF	TGCGCCAGCAGCCTTCGGACTAGCGACTCCTACGAGCAGTACTTC
TRBV14	TRBJ1-1	.	.	CASSPNGGTEAFF	TGTGCCAGCAGCCCGAACGGGGGTACTGAAGCTTTCTTT
TRBV7-2	TRBJ1-1	once	.	CASSPRTAMNTEAFF	TGTGCCAGCAGCCCCAGGACAGCCATGAACACTGAAGCTTTCTTT
TRBV5-8	TRBJ1-5	.	.	CASSPDPGVQHF	TGTGCCAGCAGCCCGGACCCCGGGGTCCAGCATTTT
TRBV4-2	TRBJ1-4	.	TRBD1	CASSQGQGASGEKLFF	TGTGCCAGCAGCCAAGGACAGGGGGCGTCAGGGGAAAAACTGTTTTTT
TRBV9	TRBJ2-3	few	TRBD2	CASSTPRAGVPQVGDTQYF	TGTGCCAGCAGCACCCCCAGGGCGGGAGTACCCCAGGTGGGAGATACGCAGTATTTT
TRBV5-1	TRBJ1-5	.	.	CASSLDSSNQPQHF	TGCGCCAGCAGCTTGGACAGTAGCAATCAGCCCCAGCATTTT
TRBV6-5	TRBJ2-5	.	.	CASSWAYQETQYF	TGTGCCAGCAGCTGGGCTTACCAAGAGACCCAGTACTTC
TRBV5-6	TRBJ2-5	.	.	CASSLSVQGRGTQYF	TGTGCCAGCAGCTTGTCAGTCCAAGGCCGGGGGACCCAGTACTTC
TRBV4-3	TRBJ2-1	.	.	CASSPERYNYNEQFF	TGCGCCAGCAGCCCTGAGCGGTATAACTACAATGAGCAGTTCTTC
TRBV28	TRBJ1-5	.	.	CASSFSRGINQPQHF	TGTGCCAGCAGTTTTTCCAGGGGTATCAATCAGCCCCAGCATTTT
TRBV7-2	TRBJ1-5	.	.	CASSSGGLQPQHF	TGTGCCAGCAGCTCAGGAGGGCTACAGCCCCAGCATTTT
TRBV7-2	TRBJ2-5	.	.	CASSLGRLVQETQYF	TGTGCCAGCAGCTTAGGCCGTCTAGTCCAAGAGACCCAGTACTTC
TRBV27	TRBJ1-5	few	.	CASSSGGYSNQPQHF	TGTGCCAGCAGCAGTGGAGGCTATAGCAATCAGCCCCAGCATTTT
TRBV28	TRBJ2-7	.	TRBD2	CASTLGGEVRSYEQYF	TGTGCCAGCACTCTCGGGGGGGAGGTACGCTCCTACGAGCAGTACTTC
TRBV5-4	TRBJ1-6	.	.	CASSLRPNNNSPLHF	TGTGCCAGCAGCTTGCGTCCAAACAATAATTCACCCCTCCACTTT
TRBV7-8	TRBJ2-1	.	TRBD1	CASSSRTGSTYNEQFF	TGTGCCAGCAGCTCCCGGACAGGGTCCACCTACAATGAGCAGTTCTTC
TRBV2	TRBJ2-1	.	TRBD1	CASRKRDRHSYNEQFF	TGTGCCAGCAGGAAGAGGGACAGGCACTCCTACAATGAGCAGTTCTTC
TRBV6-1	TRBJ2-1	once	.	CASSVAGGGVNEQFF	TGTGCCAGCAGTGTGGCCGGGGGTGGGGTGAATGAGCAGTTCTTC
TRBV6-4	TRBJ2-2	many	.	CASSDSGDTGELFF	TGTGCCAGCAGTGACTCAGGGGACACCGGGGAGCTGTTTTTT
TRBV5-1	TRBJ2-1	.	TRBD2	CASSLAGGAYEQFF	TGCGCCAGCAGCTTGGCCGGGGGGGCCTATGAGCAGTTCTTC
TRBV19	TRBJ1-5	few	.	CASRGRHSNQPQHF	TGTGCCAGTAGAGGCAGACATAGCAATCAGCCCCAGCATTTT
TRBV30	TRBJ2-7	once	.	CAWRIRQLRNEQYF	TGTGCCTGGAGGATTAGACAGTTACGGAACGAGCAGTACTTC
TRBV5-6	TRBJ2-7	.	.	CASSAWTNEQYF	TGTGCCAGCAGCGCCTGGACAAACGAGCAGTACTTC